The 27 T cell receptor beta chains reported below all come from one sample, sequenced in a study of shared clonotypes between healthy human individuals. TCRdb's copy holds only in-frame clones and misses some; the assay was immunoSEQ multiplex PCR. The sample lists about 2.4 million clones, more than 80% occurring once. The sample consisted of naive CD4+ T cells sorted from blood. Subset meaning: CD45RA+ positively selected. The receptors shown here come from a man between 18 and 29 years old in good health.

V and J are TRBV7-2 and TRBJ1-2; the match to TRBD1 covers 8 bases. The germline V gene has CDR1 SGHTA and CDR2 FQGNSA. The CDR3 runs to 16 residues. Losses at the gene ends were 2 bases for V and 4 bases for J; bases not matched to a gene: 9. The DNA for the CDR3 is TGTGCCAGCAGCTTAAACAGCAGGGGGCGCGTCTATGGCTACACCTTC. Its protein is CASSLNSRGRVYGYTF. The variable domain in full, completed from reference TRBV7-2 and TRBJ1-2, reads GAGVSQSPSNKVTEKGKDVELRCDPISGHTALYWYRQSLGQGLEFLIYFQGNSAPDKSGLPSDRFSAERTGGSVSTLTIQRTQQEDSAVYLCASSLNSRGRVYGYTFGSGTRLTVV.

V and J are TRBV7-8 and TRBJ2-7; no clear D. V gave up 4 bases and J gave up 0 bases, with 10 bases separating them. CDR1 and CDR2 (germline): SGHVS, FQNEAQ. The CDR3 is 14 residues long. CDR3 region: CASSSLLSSYEQYF. In nucleotides, the CDR3 is TGTGCCAGCAGCTCCTTGCTGAGCTCCTACGAGCAGTACTTC.

V is TRBV30 and J is TRBJ2-7, with 8 bases identical to TRBD2. The CDR3 has 16 amino acids. CDR1 is GTSNPN, CDR2 SVGIG, per germline (reference sequence). J gave up 0 bases and V 2 bases, and 9 bases lay outside the gene matches. The CDR3 loop is CAWSRARGGISYEQYF. Here the CDR3 DNA reads TGTGCCTGGAGTCGAGCACGCGGGGGGATCTCCTACGAGCAGTACTTC.

Comment on this clone: Other nucleotide sequences in the sample specify the same CDR3. The CDR3 DNA reads as TGTGCCAGCAGCGTTGATCGGAACACTGAAGCTTTCTTT. Translated: CASSVDRNTEAFF. The V and J genes are TRBV5-4 and TRBJ1-1; D uncertain. Germline V CDR1 and CDR2: SGHNT, YYREEE (reference sequence). The CDR3 has 13 amino acids. V lost 4 bases, J lost 1 base, and 8 bases lay in between.

Note on this clone: The same CDR3 also results from other DNA sequences found in this sample. The genes are TRBV11-2 and TRBJ2-5; no firm D call. This CDR3 comprises 13 residues. Between the trimmed V and J ends, which lost 1 base and 5 bases, there was a span of 8 bases. Germline CDR1 is SGHAT and CDR2 is FQNNGV. Written as DNA, the CDR3 is TGTGCCAGCAGCTTAGGTCTAGGGGAGACCCAGTACTTC. It codes for CASSLGLGETQYF. The full variable domain, in which reference TRBV11-2 and TRBJ2-5 provide the parts outside the CDR3, is EAGVAQSPRYKIIEKRQSVAFWCNPISGHATLYWYQQILGQGPKLLIQFQNNGVVDDSQLPKDRFSAERLKGVDSTLKIQPAKLEDSAVYLCASSLGLGETQYFGPGTRLLVL.

The V and J genes are TRBV29-1 and TRBJ2-1; D remains unclear. The ends were cut back, 3 bases at V and 5 bases at J, with 5 bases in the middle. The germline CDR1 and CDR2 sequences are SQVTM and ANQGSEA. The CDR3 has 11 residues. Written as DNA, the CDR3 is TGCAGCGTTGATGGGAACAATGAGCAGTTCTTC. Translation: CSVDGNNEQFF.

The chain couples TRBV4-1 to TRBJ2-3, with D perhaps matching TRBD2 (5 bases). The CDR3 loop spans 17 amino acids. Germline V CDR1 and CDR2: MGHRA, YSYEKL. Trimming removed 2 bases at V and 0 bases at J, with 15 bases between. This CDR3 is CASSQFTGGPSTDTQYF. DNA for the CDR3: TGCGCCAGCAGCCAATTCACTGGCGGGCCTAGCACAGATACGCAGTATTTT.

This clone was seen only once. The V call is TRBV19, the J call TRBJ2-7, with TRBD1 identical over 8 bases. The CDR3 totals 14 residues. Germline CDR1 and CDR2: LNHDA and SQIVND (reference sequence). After removal of 6 bases from V and 4 bases from J, the junction contained 8 bases not matched to a gene. CDR3 sequence reads: CASRRQGTFYEQYF. As DNA, the CDR3 is TGTGCCAGTAGACGACAGGGGACCTTTTACGAGCAGTACTTC.

This clone was counted a few times. The chain recombines TRBV9 with TRBJ1-1; D not resolved. The CDR3 spans 14 residues. Trimming pared 2 bases from V and 0 bases from J, leaving 8 bases between. Germline V gene sequence: CDR1 SGDLS, CDR2 YYNGEE. CDR3 sequence reads: CASSVGKLNTEAFF. The DNA of the CDR3 is TGTGCCAGCAGCGTGGGCAAGCTGAACACTGAAGCTTTCTTT. Full variable domain (rest looked up from reference TRBV9 and TRBJ1-1): DSGVTQTPKHLITATGQRVTLRCSPRSGDLSVYWYQQSLDQGLQFLIQYYNGEERAKGNILERFSAQQFPDLHSELNLSSLELGDSALYFCASSVGKLNTEAFFGQGTRLTVV.

The J gene is TRBJ2-1, the V gene TRBV11-3; 10 positions agree with TRBD2. The germline gives CDR1 SGHNT, CDR2 YENEEA. V lost 3 bases to trimming and J lost 6 bases; unmatched junction nucleotides: 8. The CDR3 consists of 16 residues. The CDR3 nucleotides read TGTGCCAGCAGCTTGAGCGGGGGGGCCGTCGGCAATGAGCAGTTCTTC. Translated: CASSLSGGAVGNEQFF. Complete variable domain (other parts from reference TRBV11-3 and TRBJ2-1): EAGVVQSPRYKIIEKKQPVAFWCNPISGHNTLYWYLQNLGQGPELLIRYENEEAVDDSQLPKDRFSAERLKGVDSTLKIQPAELGDSAVYLCASSLSGGAVGNEQFFGPGTRLTVL.

The chain links TRBV6-6 to TRBJ2-2, with 8 bases that match TRBD1. With 5 bases clipped from V and 8 bases from J, the junction kept 4 bases outside the gene matches. Germline V CDR1 and CDR2: MNHNY, SVGAGI (reference sequence). The CDR3 length is 13 residues. This CDR3 reads CASSRTGQGELFF. The CDR3 region has the DNA TGTGCCAGCAGTAGGACAGGGCAAGGGGAGCTGTTTTTT.

Here the CDR3 reads CASSYSFGTGFGYTF. CDR3 sequence (DNA): TGTGCCAGCAGTTACAGTTTCGGGACAGGGTTTGGCTACACCTTC. This rearrangement joins TRBV6-5 to TRBJ1-2, with 9 bases identical to TRBD1. This CDR3 has 15 amino acids. The ends lost 2 bases at V and 7 bases at J; junction bases unmatched: 8. Germline lookup yields CDR1 MNHEY and CDR2 SVGAGI.

The chain recombines TRBV27 with TRBJ1-5, with no clear D. V was pared by 6 bases and J by 3 bases, with 12 bases between. Germline V CDR1 and CDR2: MNHEY, SMNVEV (reference sequence). CDR3 length: 14 residues. The chain's CDR3 is CASRKEHSNQPQHF. In DNA form, the CDR3 reads TGTGCCAGCAGGAAGGAACACTCCAATCAGCCCCAGCATTTT.

This clone appeared once. V and J are TRBV13 and TRBJ2-5, with a weak D call TRBD1 (7 bases). Germline CDR1 reads PRHDT; CDR2 reads FYEKMQ (reference sequence). V lost 5 bases and J lost 5, with 18 bases in between. The CDR3 covers 15 residues. CDR3 sequence reads: CASSGGGWGRETQYF. DNA of the CDR3: TGTGCCAGCAGCGGAGGGGGCTGGGGCAGGGAGACCCAGTACTTC.

The V call is TRBV9, the J call TRBJ2-5, with 11 bases that match TRBD1. This CDR3 spans 15 amino acids. Germline V gene data show CDR1 as SGDLS and CDR2 as YYNGEE. V dropped 3 bases and J dropped 5; count of bases not matched to a gene: 6. Here the CDR3 DNA reads TGTGCCAGCAGCGAAGGGACAGGGGGGGCGGAGACCCAGTACTTC. Its protein product is CASSEGTGGAETQYF. Full variable domain (missing parts from reference TRBV9 and TRBJ2-5): DSGVTQTPKHLITATGQRVTLRCSPRSGDLSVYWYQQSLDQGLQFLIQYYNGEERAKGNILERFSAQQFPDLHSELNLSSLELGDSALYFCASSEGTGGAETQYFGPGTRLLVL.

The chain combines TRBV4-1 with TRBJ1-1; D remains ambiguous. Germline V gene data show CDR1 as MGHRA and CDR2 as YSYEKL. The CDR3 spans 15 residues. V was clipped by 2 bases and J by 3 bases, with 13 bases between them. The CDR3 protein is CASSQPSGSYTEAFF. The CDR3 coding sequence is TGCGCCAGCAGCCAACCATCGGGCTCGTACACTGAAGCTTTCTTT.

The table lists this clone with a count of one. The chain has TRBV18 and TRBJ2-2, with no clear D. CDR3 size: 12 residues. Per the germline V gene, CDR1 is KGHSH and CDR2 is LQKENI. V lost 8 bases and J 6 bases, leaving 10 bases between the germline ends. CDR3 loop: CASGTAAGELFF. CDR3 bases: TGTGCCAGCGGCACTGCTGCCGGGGAGCTGTTTTTT.

J is TRBJ1-2 and V is TRBV19; D perhaps matches TRBD1 (6 bases). V lost 5 bases and J lost 6, with 19 bases in between. This CDR3 has 15 residues. Germline V gene data show CDR1 as LNHDA and CDR2 as SQIVND (reference sequence). The CDR3 DNA reads as TGTGCCAGTAGTTTCTCGCGACAGGTGTTAGATGGCTACACCTTC. Translating it yields CASSFSRQVLDGYTF. Filled out from reference TRBV19 and TRBJ1-2, the complete variable domain reads DGGITQSPKYLFRKEGQNVTLSCEQNLNHDAMYWYRQDPGQGLRLIYYSQIVNDFQKGDIAEGYSVSREKKESFPLTVTSAQKNPTAFYLCASSFSRQVLDGYTFGSGTRLTVV.

The rearrangement uses TRBV6-6 and TRBJ2-5; D perhaps matches TRBD1 (5 bases). V lost 3 bases and J 5 bases, leaving 10 bases between the germline ends. The germline gives CDR1 MNHNY, CDR2 SVGAGI (reference sequence). The CDR3 is made up of 13 amino acids. The CDR3 DNA follows: TGTGCCAGCAGTTATAGCAGGGCGGAGACCCAGTACTTC. It is translated as CASSYSRAETQYF.

J is TRBJ2-7 and V is TRBV6-1; D perhaps matches TRBD1 (5 bases). The CDR3 has 14 residues. V was trimmed by 1 base and J by 3 bases, leaving 10 bases between them. CDR1 is MNHNS and CDR2 is SASEGT in the germline V gene. The CDR3 reads CASSEVAGYYEQYF. CDR3 nucleotide sequence: TGTGCCAGCAGTGAAGTGGCAGGGTACTACGAGCAGTACTTC.

In the case of this clone: The same CDR3 arises from other DNA sequences in this sample as well. V gene TRBV2 combines with J gene TRBJ1-5; the D gene is possibly TRBD1 (6 bases). Between the trimmed V and J ends, which lost 1 base and 2 bases, there was a span of 9 bases. CDR3 length equals 15 residues. The germline V gene encodes CDR1 SNHLY and CDR2 FYNNEI. CDR3 sequence: CASSEEGGGNQPQHF. The CDR3, as DNA: TGTGCCAGCAGTGAAGAAGGGGGGGGCAATCAGCCCCAGCATTTT.

The V call is TRBV5-1, the J call TRBJ2-1; D is unresolved. Germline CDR1 is SGHRS and CDR2 is YFSETQ. Trimming took 0 bases from V and 5 from J, leaving 9 bases between them. This CDR3 has 14 amino acids. CDR3: CASSLGRVDNEQFF. CDR3 in DNA: TGCGCCAGCAGCTTGGGAAGGGTCGACAATGAGCAGTTCTTC.

CDR3 sequence (DNA): TGTGCCAGCAGCCCCGGGACAGGGTTTACCGGGGAGCTGTTTTTT. Its protein is CASSPGTGFTGELFF. This chain uses TRBV11-3 with TRBJ2-2; 9 bases map to TRBD1. The trim removed 5 bases at V and 5 bases at J, leaving 6 bases unmatched. The CDR3 has 15 residues. CDR1 is SGHNT, CDR2 YENEEA, per germline. Complete variable domain (other parts from reference TRBV11-3 and TRBJ2-2): EAGVVQSPRYKIIEKKQPVAFWCNPISGHNTLYWYLQNLGQGPELLIRYENEEAVDDSQLPKDRFSAERLKGVDSTLKIQPAELGDSAVYLCASSPGTGFTGELFFGEGSRLTVL.

This chain uses TRBV7-2 with TRBJ1-5; D not resolved. The CDR3 is made up of 13 amino acids. Germline values: CDR1 SGHTA, CDR2 FQGNSA. Trimming took off 0 bases at V and 6 bases at J, with 6 bases between the two ends. The chain's CDR3 is CASSLAKGQPQHF. CDR3 sequence (DNA): TGTGCCAGCAGCTTAGCGAAGGGTCAGCCCCAGCATTTT.

The V call is TRBV10-1, the J call TRBJ2-3; 11 nucleotides line up with TRBD2. V was clipped by 5 bases and J by 6 bases; unmatched bases: 7. Looked up from germline, CDR1 is WNHNN and CDR2 is SYGVQD (reference sequence). The CDR3 runs to 15 residues. CDR3 loop: CASSWTSGPGDTQYF. CDR3 DNA: TGCGCCAGCAGTTGGACTAGCGGGCCGGGGGATACGCAGTATTTT.

CDR3 sequence (DNA): TGTGCCAGCAGTGACAGGGGGCTTTCACCCCTCCACTTT. Translation gives CASSDRGLSPLHF. The V and J genes are TRBV2 and TRBJ1-6; 8 nucleotides match TRBD1. CDR1 is SNHLY and CDR2 is FYNNEI in the germline V gene. V was clipped by 3 bases and J by 9 bases; unmatched bases: 1. CDR3 size: 13 residues.

The chain uses TRBV4-3 and TRBJ2-3; 8 bases agree with TRBD1. Germline V gives CDR1 LGHNA, CDR2 YSLEER. This CDR3 is 17 amino acids long. Trimming took 0 bases from V and 4 from J; bases not matched to a gene: 9. The CDR3 loop reads CASSQDVDRARSDTQYF. CDR3 DNA sequence: TGCGCCAGCAGCCAAGATGTGGACAGGGCTCGATCAGATACGCAGTATTTT.